What follows are 23 T cell receptor beta chains derived from one specimen sequenced in a study of blood T cell repertoires in COVID-19. Here immunoSEQ multiplex PCR was the method, and the copy in TCRdb shows in-frame clones only, minus some. The top ten hold more than 9% of the sample, which has about 370,000 clones, around 87% seen once. Input material: peripheral blood. The receptors shown here come from a woman under 40 with COVID-19, enrolled during active disease.

The rearrangement joins TRBV5-1 to TRBJ2-5; 11 bases fit TRBD2. The CDR3 is 16 amino acids. V lost 0 bases and J lost 3; bases outside the gene matches: 4. Germline assignment: CDR1 SGHRS and CDR2 YFSETQ. The CDR3 DNA sequence: TGCGCCAGCAGCTTGGCACTAGCGGGAGTTAAAGAGACCCAGTACTTC. Encoded protein: CASSLALAGVKETQYF. Complete variable domain (other parts from reference TRBV5-1 and TRBJ2-5): KAGVTQTPRYLIKTRGQQVTLSCSPISGHRSVSWYQQTPGQGLQFLFEYFSETQRNKGNFPGRFSGRQFSNSRSEMNVSTLELGDSALYLCASSLALAGVKETQYFGPGTRLLVL.

The J gene is TRBJ2-1, the V gene TRBV5-1, with 11 nucleotides matching TRBD1. The CDR3 covers 15 residues. From germline, CDR1 is SGHRS and CDR2 YFSETQ. With 4 bases clipped from V and 6 bases from J, the junction kept 6 bases outside the gene matches. The CDR3 reads CASSPGQGVSNEQFF. For the CDR3, the DNA is TGCGCCAGCAGCCCGGGACAGGGGGTTTCCAATGAGCAGTTCTTC. Filled out from reference TRBV5-1 and TRBJ2-1, the complete variable domain reads KAGVTQTPRYLIKTRGQQVTLSCSPISGHRSVSWYQQTPGQGLQFLFEYFSETQRNKGNFPGRFSGRQFSNSRSEMNVSTLELGDSALYLCASSPGQGVSNEQFFGPGTRLTVL.

Comment on this clone: The junction shows a germline mismatch at one end, possibly a read error. Here the CDR3 reads CASSWKGTGPLF. The CDR3 DNA reads as TGTGCCAGCAGTTGGAAAGGGACAGGGCCGCTATTT. The chain combines TRBV27 with TRBJ1-6; 9 bases match TRBD1. The CDR3 consists of 12 residues. The germline V gene encodes CDR1 MNHEY and CDR2 SMNVEV (reference sequence).

The chain employs TRBV6-2 or TRBV6-3 and TRBJ2-3, with 14 bases identical to TRBD2. CDR3 length: 18 amino acids. The V gene's germline CDR1 is MNHEY and CDR2 SVGEGT. With V trimmed by 0 bases and J by 3 bases, 5 bases remained unmatched. The CDR3: CASSYSTSGRAGTDTQYF. The CDR3 DNA follows: TGTGCCAGCAGTTACTCGACTAGCGGGAGGGCCGGGACAGATACGCAGTATTTT.

This chain connects TRBV3-1 (or the pseudogene TRBV3-2) to TRBJ2-7, with 7 positions matching TRBD1. V lost 4 bases to trimming and J lost 3 bases; unmatched junction nucleotides: 3. From germline, CDR1 is LGHDT and CDR2 YNNKEL (reference sequence). The CDR3 runs 13 residues. CDR3 sequence (DNA): TGTGCCAGCAGCCGGGGACAGAACTACGAGCAGTACTTC. It translates to CASSRGQNYEQYF.

The rearrangement uses TRBV5-1 and TRBJ2-5; no definite D call. The V end was cut by 0 bases, the J end by 2 bases, with 5 bases between. Per the germline V gene, CDR1 is SGHRS and CDR2 is YFSETQ. The CDR3 totals 13 residues. The CDR3 reads CASSLGGQETQYF. CDR3 DNA sequence: TGCGCCAGCAGCTTGGGAGGACAAGAGACCCAGTACTTC.

The CDR3 reads CASSEGSPGNTIYF. The CDR3, as DNA: TGTGCCAGCAGTGAAGGGAGCCCTGGAAACACCATATATTTT. The chain employs TRBV2 and TRBJ1-3; D not certain. Germline V gene sequence: CDR1 SNHLY, CDR2 FYNNEI. V shed 1 base and J shed 2 bases, with 6 bases lying between them. The CDR3 is 14 residues long.

V usage is TRBV7-9 and J usage is TRBJ1-1, with D perhaps TRBD1 (6 bases). The length of the CDR3 is 15 residues. V shed 5 bases and J shed 4 bases, with 17 bases lying between them. CDR1 SEHNR and CDR2 FQNEAQ come from the germline V gene (reference sequence). The CDR3 protein is CASSPKGGAFTEAFF. As DNA, the CDR3 is TGTGCCAGCAGCCCCAAGGGGGGGGCTTTCACTGAAGCTTTCTTT.

The rearrangement uses TRBV2 and TRBJ1-1; no reliable D call. Germline V gene lookup returns CDR1 SNHLY and CDR2 FYNNEI. The CDR3 extends over 14 amino acids. Trimming pared 6 bases from V and 4 bases from J, leaving 15 bases between. The DNA of the CDR3 is TGTGCCAGCAGCGGGATGGTCGCCAGCACTGAAGCTTTCTTT. It translates to CASSGMVASTEAFF.

CDR3 region: CASSPPGTRTTYEQYF. The CDR3 DNA reads TGTGCCAGCTCACCACCGGGGACTAGGACTACCTACGAGCAGTACTTC. This chain joins TRBV18 and TRBJ2-7, with 8 positions matching TRBD2. V lost 0 bases, J lost 2 bases, and 6 bases stayed unmatched. The germline CDR1 and CDR2 sequences are KGHSH and LQKENI. This CDR3 contains 16 residues.

There are many counts of this clone. The chain combines TRBV4-1 with TRBJ2-1; 8 bases map to TRBD2. The CDR3 length is 16 residues. The V segment lost 1 base and the J segment 6 bases; nucleotides outside the gene matches: 8. The germline gives CDR1 MGHRA, CDR2 YSYEKL. The CDR3 here is CASSQVGREVANEQFF. DNA of the CDR3: TGCGCCAGCAGCCAAGTGGGGCGGGAGGTGGCCAATGAGCAGTTCTTC.

The chain has TRBV10-3 and TRBJ2-1; D is perhaps TRBD1 (6 bases). In germline, CDR1 is ENHRY, CDR2 SYGVKD. The CDR3 is 12 residues long. V dropped 10 bases and J dropped 6 bases, with 13 bases sitting between them. CDR3 sequence (DNA): TGTGCCACTTCCGGACAGTCCAATGAGCAGTTCTTC. Translation gives CATSGQSNEQFF.

The chain has TRBV6-5 and TRBJ2-7; no clear D. This CDR3 has 15 residues. Germline V lookup: CDR1 MNHEY, CDR2 SVGAGI. V lost 0 bases, J lost 2 bases, and 11 bases lay in between. CDR3 DNA sequence: TGTGCCAGCAGTTACTCCGGGTCCTCCCCCTACGAGCAGTACTTC. This codes for CASSYSGSSPYEQYF.

This chain joins TRBV28 and TRBJ2-2, with D maybe TRBD2 (6 bases). The V end lost 3 bases, the J end lost 2 bases, and 13 bases lay between the germline ends. The CDR3 consists of 16 residues. Per the germline V gene, CDR1 is MDHEN and CDR2 is SYDVKM. CDR3 in DNA: TGTGCCAGCAGTTTGTGGGCGGGGCTAAACACCGGGGAGCTGTTTTTT. Its translation: CASSLWAGLNTGELFF.

The chain links TRBV7-9 to TRBJ2-5; 7 positions agree with TRBD2. The CDR3 is 14 residues long. The J segment lost 1 base and the V segment lost 3 bases, leaving 2 bases of the junction unmatched. Germline V gives CDR1 SEHNR, CDR2 FQNEAQ (reference sequence). In DNA form, the CDR3 reads TGTGCCAGCAGCTTGCGGGAGCTCCAAGAGACCCAGTACTTC. It translates to CASSLRELQETQYF.

This sequence joins TRBV2 and TRBJ2-5, with no clear D. The V end was cut by 3 bases, the J end by 5 bases, with 7 bases between. This CDR3 is built from 12 residues. Germline V CDR1 and CDR2: SNHLY, FYNNEI. The CDR3 is CASSDQAETQYF. As DNA, the CDR3 is TGTGCCAGCAGTGACCAAGCGGAGACCCAGTACTTC.

The chain recombines TRBV19 with TRBJ1-5; 8 nucleotides agree with TRBD1. Germline V gives CDR1 LNHDA, CDR2 SQIVND (reference sequence). CDR3 length: 16 residues. With 5 bases clipped from V and 0 bases from J, the junction kept 6 bases outside the gene matches. The CDR3 reads CASSSRTGTSNQPQHF. The DNA of the CDR3 is TGTGCCAGTAGTTCGAGGACAGGGACTAGCAATCAGCCCCAGCATTTT.

The chain carries TRBV19 and TRBJ2-6, with a weak D call TRBD1 (7 bases). The CDR3 extends over 19 amino acids. Germline values: CDR1 LNHDA, CDR2 SQIVND (reference sequence). The germline V and J ends were trimmed by 3 bases and 0 bases, with 18 bases remaining between them. CDR3 in DNA: TGTGCCAGTAGTATTGAGGTGGAGGGGACAGTCTCTGGGGCCAACGTCCTGACTTTC. Residues: CASSIEVEGTVSGANVLTF.

The CDR3 DNA is TGTGCCAGCAGTCCAGACAGGGGGCAGAATGAGCAGTTCTTC. Translated: CASSPDRGQNEQFF. This rearrangement joins TRBV3-1 (or the pseudogene TRBV3-2) to TRBJ2-1; 10 nucleotides align to TRBD1. The CDR3 covers 14 residues. From germline, CDR1 is LGHDT and CDR2 YNNKEL (reference sequence). Trimming at V came to 6 bases and at J to 7 bases, leaving 6 bases not matched to a gene.

The chain has TRBV5-3 and TRBJ2-1, with 11 bases identical to TRBD2. TRBV5-3 is designated an ORF whose function remains uncertain. The CDR3 contains 15 residues. V was clipped by 0 bases and J by 6 bases; unmatched bases: 2. For the CDR3, the DNA is TGTGCCAGAAGCTTGGGGCTAGCGGGAGGCAATGAGCAGTTCTTC. Translated: CARSLGLAGGNEQFF.

The sample holds many counts of this clone. The gene calls are TRBV11-2 and TRBJ2-7; 9 bases map to TRBD2. V shed 5 bases, J shed 3 bases, and the junction held 8 bases outside the gene matches. The CDR3 runs 15 residues. From germline, CDR1 is SGHAT and CDR2 FQNNGV. The CDR3 sequence is CASSEAGTSLYEQYF. The CDR3 DNA sequence: TGTGCCAGCAGCGAAGCCGGGACTAGCCTCTACGAGCAGTACTTC.

This clone was recorded only once. J is TRBJ1-5 and V is TRBV5-8, with 9 bases aligning to TRBD1. CDR3 length: 15 amino acids. Germline CDR1 and CDR2: SGHTS and YDEGEE. With 3 bases clipped from V and 2 bases from J, the junction kept 3 bases outside the gene matches. In DNA, the CDR3 is TGTGCCAGCAGCTGGGGACAGGGCGGCAATCAGCCCCAGCATTTT. It encodes CASSWGQGGNQPQHF.

The rearrangement uses TRBV28 and TRBJ2-7; D remains unclear. The CDR3 loop spans 14 amino acids. V was trimmed by 6 bases and J by 4 bases, leaving 16 bases between them. Germline V gene lookup returns CDR1 MDHEN and CDR2 SYDVKM. CDR3 protein: CASRAPLVTYEQYF. CDR3 DNA sequence: TGTGCCAGCAGAGCTCCGTTAGTTACGTACGAGCAGTACTTC.